This entry lists 15 T cell receptor beta chains sequenced from one sample in a study of blood T cell repertoires in COVID-19. The data were produced by immunoSEQ multiplex PCR, yet TCRdb's version contains in-frame clones alone and is incomplete. The sample has some 110,000 clones, around 88% seen once. Sequencing was done on a sample of peripheral blood. These receptors came from a human donor in a cohort sampled during active COVID-19.

The rearrangement joins TRBV6-2 or TRBV6-3 to TRBJ2-5, with a possible D match to TRBD2 (7 bases). Trimming pared 6 bases from V and 5 bases from J, leaving 31 bases between. The CDR3 consists of 19 residues. The germline gives CDR1 MNHEY, CDR2 SVGEGT. The CDR3 nucleotides are TGTGCCAGCAGCCCTCCTCTATCGAGGGGGGGTAGAGCAAGGGAGACCCAGTACTTC. Translating it yields CASSPPLSRGGRARETQYF.

The V and J genes are TRBV14 and TRBJ2-7; 12 bases align to TRBD2. CDR1 and CDR2 (germline): SGHDN, FVKESK. The CDR3 spans 18 residues. Trimming removed 4 bases from V and 5 bases from J; junction bases left unmatched: 15. DNA of the CDR3: TGTGCCAGCAGCCCAGTGCCCCGACTAGCGGGAGTGGTCCACGAGCAGTACTTC. Its translation is CASSPVPRLAGVVHEQYF.

The genes are TRBV5-6 and TRBJ1-2, with D maybe TRBD1 (6 bases). The germline gives CDR1 SGHDT, CDR2 YYEEEE. V lost 4 bases and J lost 2, with 12 bases in between. This CDR3 region has 14 residues. CDR3 DNA: TGTGCCAGCAGCCCGGGGACAAAAAACTATGGCTACACCTTC. This gives the protein CASSPGTKNYGYTF. Drawing the rest from reference TRBV5-6 and TRBJ1-2, the complete variable domain is DAGVTQSPTHLIKTRGQQVTLRCSPKSGHDTVSWYQQALGQGPQFIFQYYEEEERQRGNFPDRFSGHQFPNYSSELNVNALLLGDSALYLCASSPGTKNYGYTFGSGTRLTVV.

A single count supports this clone. This chain joins TRBV28 and TRBJ2-3; TRBD2 is a possible D gene (6 bases). The CDR3 consists of 13 residues. Germline V lookup: CDR1 MDHEN, CDR2 SYDVKM. Deletions cut 8 bases from V and 3 bases from J, with 12 bases between. The CDR3, as DNA: TGTGCCAGCGTCGGGGGAATTACAGATACGCAGTATTTT. It specifies CASVGGITDTQYF.

This sequence joins TRBV7-9 and TRBJ2-1; 10 bases map to TRBD1. Germline CDR1 reads SEHNR; CDR2 reads FQNEAQ (reference sequence). J lost 2 bases, V lost 2 bases, and 6 bases had no gene match. The CDR3 consists of 17 residues. In DNA form, the CDR3 reads TGTGCCAGCAGCTTAAGCCTGGACAGGGGGGCCTACAATGAGCAGTTCTTC. Encoded protein: CASSLSLDRGAYNEQFF.

The rearrangement uses TRBV25-1 and TRBJ2-2; D perhaps matches TRBD1 (5 bases). V shed 6 bases and J shed 2 bases, with 13 bases lying between them. The CDR3 consists of 15 residues. Germline loops: CDR1 MGHDK, CDR2 SYGVNS. The CDR3 region has the DNA TGTGCCAGCAGAAGCGAGACAGCAAACACCGGGGAGCTGTTTTTT. This gives the protein CASRSETANTGELFF. Full variable domain (outside the CDR3, taken from reference TRBV25-1 and TRBJ2-2): EADIYQTPRYLVIGTGKKITLECSQTMGHDKMYWYQQDPGMELHLIHYSYGVNSTEKGDLSSESTVSRIRTEHFPLTLESARPSHTSQYLCASRSETANTGELFFGEGSRLTVL.

The rearrangement links TRBV5-1 to TRBJ1-2; D uncertain. Germline CDR1 reads SGHRS; CDR2 reads YFSETQ. The CDR3 loop spans 15 amino acids. Between the trimmed V and J ends, which lost 0 bases and 7 bases, there was a span of 16 bases. In DNA form, the CDR3 reads TGCGCCAGCAGCTTGGAGGCCGTGTCGGGTCTTGGCTACACCTTC. Translated: CASSLEAVSGLGYTF.

This clone was seen only a few times. Here the CDR3 DNA reads TGTGCCAGCAGGTCTCTCCAGGGCGGATCCACTGAAGCTTTCTTT. Translated: CASRSLQGGSTEAFF. V and J are TRBV6-5 and TRBJ1-1, with D perhaps TRBD1 (5 bases). CDR1 MNHEY and CDR2 SVGAGI come from the germline V gene. Trimming removed 6 bases from V and 4 bases from J, with 18 bases in between. This CDR3 region has 15 residues.

The chain is built from TRBV13 and TRBJ2-2; D is ambiguous. The CDR3 has 16 amino acids. V lost 3 bases and J 5 bases, leaving 16 bases between the germline ends. The germline V gene has CDR1 PRHDT and CDR2 FYEKMQ (reference sequence). The chain's CDR3 is CASSFSGRRWTGELFF. The DNA of the CDR3 is TGTGCCAGCAGCTTTTCGGGTCGTCGGTGGACCGGGGAGCTGTTTTTT.

This sequence joins TRBV27 and TRBJ2-7; possible D gene TRBD2, 5 bases. The CDR3 is 15 amino acids. V was clipped by 9 bases and J by 2 bases, with 20 bases between them. The germline gives CDR1 MNHEY, CDR2 SMNVEV (reference sequence). The chain's CDR3 is CASHSIGVNPYEQYF. The DNA of the CDR3 is TGTGCCAGTCACTCGATCGGGGTTAACCCCTACGAGCAGTACTTC.

Comments on this clone: Its ends do not fully match the called genes, so a read error is possible. This chain uses TRBV5-4 with TRBJ2-1; TRBD1 agrees at 8 bases. From germline, CDR1 is SGHNT and CDR2 YYREEE (reference sequence). The CDR3 consists of 15 residues. CDR3 region: CASSPSGGRDKEQFF. The CDR3 DNA reads as TGTGCCAGCAGCCCCTCAGGGGGCCGTGACAAGGAGCAGTTCTTC.

The CDR3 loop is CASKSSYTTDTQYF. The DNA for the CDR3 is TGCGCCAGCAAATCTTCGTACACCACAGATACGCAGTATTTT. The chain combines TRBV5-1 with TRBJ2-3; no firm D call. This CDR3 has 14 amino acids. In germline, CDR1 is SGHRS, CDR2 YFSETQ. V was pared by 6 bases and J by 2 bases, with 13 bases between. The full variable domain, rest sourced from reference TRBV5-1 and TRBJ2-3, is KAGVTQTPRYLIKTRGQQVTLSCSPISGHRSVSWYQQTPGQGLQFLFEYFSETQRNKGNFPGRFSGRQFSNSRSEMNVSTLELGDSALYLCASKSSYTTDTQYFGPGTRLTVL.

This chain connects TRBV6-5 to TRBJ1-2; D gene ambiguous. The V and J ends lost 8 bases and 1 base respectively, with 11 bases between them. Germline values: CDR1 MNHEY, CDR2 SVGAGI. The length of the CDR3 is 13 residues. CDR3 protein: CASSPGINYGYTF. In DNA form, the CDR3 reads TGTGCCAGCTCCCCGGGGATTAACTATGGCTACACCTTC.

The V gene is TRBV4-3, the J gene TRBJ1-3, with 7 bases identical to TRBD1. The V gene end was trimmed by 3 bases and the J gene end by 2 bases; junction bases not matched to a gene: 7. The CDR3 contains 16 residues. From germline, CDR1 is LGHNA and CDR2 YSLEER. DNA for the CDR3: TGCGCCAGCAGCCAGGAAGGACAGGTCGCTGGAAACACCATATATTTT. It yields the protein CASSQEGQVAGNTIYF.

The sample holds one count of this clone. The CDR3 coding sequence is TGCGCCAGCAGCCATGGGGGGGGTGGCACTGAAGCTTTCTTT. Protein product: CASSHGGGGTEAFF. This chain joins TRBV4-3 and TRBJ1-1, with D perhaps matching TRBD1 (5 bases). This CDR3 is built from 14 residues. CDR1 and CDR2 (germline): LGHNA, YSLEER. V was shortened by 3 bases and J by 4 bases, with 12 bases between the two germline ends.